The 29 T cell receptor beta chains in this list originate from one sample, sequenced in a study of cytomegalovirus exposure and HLA in healthy donors. PCR used 60 Vbeta primers and 13 Jbeta primers. Measured with immunoSEQ multiplex PCR; TCRdb has only the in-frame clones, and not every one. The sample has about 52,000 clones. The sample taken for sequencing was PBMCs. The source is a woman aged 45 to 65 in good health and CMV-seropositive.

The rearrangement uses TRBV5-1 and TRBJ2-7; D remains ambiguous. The CDR3 is 12 residues long. Germline V gene lookup returns CDR1 SGHRS and CDR2 YFSETQ. V dropped 4 bases and J dropped 3 bases, with 8 bases sitting between them. Here the CDR3 reads CASSHSHYEQYF. The CDR3 nucleotides read TGCGCCAGCAGCCACTCCCACTACGAGCAGTACTTC.

The genes are TRBV9 and TRBJ2-5; a possible D gene is TRBD1 (6 bases). TRBJ2-7 explains the end of the DNA better; the J call may be wrong. The germline gives CDR1 SGDLS, CDR2 YYNGEE. This CDR3 contains 14 residues. CDR3 coding DNA: TGTGCCAGCAGCGCCCGACAGGTTACCTACGAGCAGTACTTC. It specifies CASSARQVTYEQYF.

V gene TRBV27 combines with J gene TRBJ2-1; D may be TRBD2 (6 bases). Trimming stripped 9 bases from V and 4 bases from J, with 16 bases between. There are 14 residues in the CDR3. Germline V CDR1 and CDR2: MNHEY, SMNVEV (reference sequence). This CDR3 reads CASGGGFGYNEQFF. The CDR3, as DNA: TGTGCCAGTGGTGGGGGGTTTGGGTACAATGAGCAGTTCTTC.

The J gene is TRBJ2-7, the V gene TRBV5-6, with no clear D. CDR1 and CDR2 (germline): SGHDT, YYEEEE. The ends were cut back, 0 bases at V and 5 bases at J, with 9 bases in the middle. The CDR3 extends over 13 amino acids. The CDR3, as DNA: TGTGCCAGCAGCTTGGCCGGTAGTGACGAGCAGTACTTC. Its translation is CASSLAGSDEQYF. Combining the CDR3 with reference TRBV5-6 and TRBJ2-7 gives the whole variable domain DAGVTQSPTHLIKTRGQQVTLRCSPKSGHDTVSWYQQALGQGPQFIFQYYEEEERQRGNFPDRFSGHQFPNYSSELNVNALLLGDSALYLCASSLAGSDEQYFGPGTRLTVT.

The chain combines TRBV7-6 with TRBJ1-5, with TRBD1 as a possible D gene (5 bases). Deletions cut 3 bases from V and 6 bases from J, with 9 bases between. The CDR3 is 13 amino acids. Germline lookup yields CDR1 SGHVS and CDR2 FNYEAQ. The CDR3 loop reads CASSLVQGQPQHF. The CDR3 nucleotides are TGTGCCAGCAGCTTGGTTCAGGGTCAGCCCCAGCATTTT.

J is TRBJ1-2 and V is TRBV4-1, with TRBD1 matching 11 bases. With V trimmed by 3 bases and J by 8 bases, 8 bases remained unmatched. Germline V gives CDR1 MGHRA, CDR2 YSYEKL. The CDR3 extends over 15 amino acids. CDR3 in amino acids: CASSHAGQGARGYTF. Written as DNA, the CDR3 is TGCGCCAGCAGCCACGCAGGACAGGGGGCGCGAGGCTACACCTTC.

This sequence joins TRBV27 and TRBJ2-1, with 13 bases identical to TRBD2. Per germline, CDR1 MNHEY and CDR2 SMNVEV (reference sequence). Germline trimming cut 5 bases from V and 4 bases from J; bases unmatched to any gene: 2. CDR3 length: 15 residues. The CDR3 sequence: CASSKGLAGYNEQFF. CDR3 DNA sequence: TGTGCCAGCAGTAAGGGACTAGCGGGGTACAATGAGCAGTTCTTC.

V and J are TRBV5-1 and TRBJ2-7, with 9 bases fitting TRBD2. With 6 bases clipped from V and 5 bases from J, the junction kept 9 bases outside the gene matches. This CDR3 has 14 amino acids. CDR1 and CDR2 (germline): SGHRS, YFSETQ. CDR3 in amino acids: CASKSSGSLNEQYF. CDR3 DNA: TGCGCCAGCAAGAGTAGCGGGAGTTTAAACGAGCAGTACTTC.

This chain links TRBV4-1 with TRBJ1-1, with TRBD1 matching 12 bases. Trimming removed 4 bases from V and 3 bases from J; junction bases left unmatched: 6. This CDR3 spans 16 amino acids. The germline CDR1 and CDR2 sequences are MGHRA and YSYEKL. This CDR3 reads CASSLWGQGADTEAFF. The CDR3 coding sequence is TGCGCCAGCAGCCTCTGGGGACAGGGGGCTGACACTGAAGCTTTCTTT.

In regard to this clone: Within the sample, other DNA sequences also encode this same CDR3. The chain has TRBV7-2 and TRBJ1-5; D may be TRBD1 (6 bases). Germline lookup yields CDR1 SGHTA and CDR2 FQGNSA. This CDR3 has 13 residues. V was cut by 5 bases and J by 4 bases, with 9 bases left in between. The CDR3 protein is CASSLQGNQPQHF. The DNA for the CDR3 is TGTGCCAGCAGCCTACAGGGAAATCAGCCCCAGCATTTT.

V and J are TRBV6-5 and TRBJ2-7; D is possibly TRBD2 (5 bases). Trimming shortened V by 0 bases and J by 5 bases, and 11 bases separated the two germline ends. This CDR3 comprises 14 residues. Germline lookup yields CDR1 MNHEY and CDR2 SVGAGI. The CDR3 is CASSYSNLAHEQYF. The CDR3 bases are TGTGCCAGCAGTTACTCTAATCTAGCTCACGAGCAGTACTTC.

The chain has TRBV27 and TRBJ2-6, with D possibly matching TRBD1 (5 bases). Trimming stripped 5 bases from V and 4 bases from J, with 12 bases between. Germline values: CDR1 MNHEY, CDR2 SMNVEV (reference sequence). This CDR3 region has 15 residues. In DNA, the CDR3 is TGTGCCAGCAGTCCCAAGGGGCTAGGGGCCAACGTCCTGACTTTC. Amino acids: CASSPKGLGANVLTF.

The chain recombines TRBV18 with TRBJ2-7; 8 bases map to TRBD1. This CDR3 has 15 residues. V shed 3 bases and J 2 bases; nucleotides not matched to a gene: 6. From germline, CDR1 is KGHSH and CDR2 LQKENI. The CDR3 DNA sequence: TGTGCCAGCTCACCGGACAGGGTTCGTCCCTACGAGCAGTACTTC. Amino acids: CASSPDRVRPYEQYF. Drawing the rest from reference TRBV18 and TRBJ2-7, the complete variable domain is NAGVMQNPRHLVRRRGQEARLRCSPMKGHSHVYWYRQLPEEGLKFMVYLQKENIIDESGMPKERFSAEFPKEGPSILRIQQVVRGDSAAYFCASSPDRVRPYEQYFGPGTRLTVT.

V usage is TRBV7-2 and J usage is TRBJ1-5; D may be TRBD1 (5 bases). This CDR3 contains 15 residues. Trimming removed 1 base from V and 8 bases from J, with 15 bases in between. Per germline, CDR1 SGHTA and CDR2 FQGNSA. The CDR3 protein is CASSLVRRRGEPQHF. The DNA for the CDR3 is TGTGCCAGCAGCTTAGTAAGGAGGAGGGGAGAGCCCCAGCATTTT.

The rearrangement joins TRBV4-3 to TRBJ2-3; TRBD2 agrees at 8 bases. The CDR3 has 16 amino acids. The V gene end was trimmed by 3 bases and the J gene end by 0 bases; junction bases not matched to a gene: 5. Per the germline V gene, CDR1 is LGHNA and CDR2 is YSLEER. The CDR3 DNA sequence: TGCGCCAGCAGCCACGTAGCGGGACCGAGCACAGATACGCAGTATTTT. Its translation is CASSHVAGPSTDTQYF.

The chain uses TRBV2 and TRBJ1-5; maybe TRBD1 (5 bases). The ends were cut back, 7 bases at V and 0 bases at J, with 10 bases in the middle. CDR3 length equals 14 residues. CDR1 and CDR2 (germline): SNHLY, FYNNEI. Written as DNA, the CDR3 is TGTGCCAGCAAGCGGGGGGATAGCAATCAGCCCCAGCATTTT. Its protein is CASKRGDSNQPQHF.

J is TRBJ1-2 and V is TRBV7-9; D unresolved. V was cut by 4 bases and J by 5 bases, with 20 bases left in between. CDR3 length: 16 amino acids. Germline V gene lookup returns CDR1 SEHNR and CDR2 FQNEAQ (reference sequence). Here the CDR3 DNA reads TGTGCCAGCAGCTCATATGACTTGGTGGAAGTTTATGGCTACACCTTC. Its protein is CASSSYDLVEVYGYTF.

The J gene is TRBJ1-5, the V gene TRBV28, with D uncertain. The V gene's germline CDR1 is MDHEN and CDR2 SYDVKM. The ends were cut back, 5 bases at V and 11 bases at J, with 13 bases in the middle. The CDR3 covers 12 residues. This CDR3 is CASSPPARAQHF. The CDR3 DNA reads TGTGCCAGCAGTCCCCCCGCACGGGCCCAGCATTTT.

The DNA of the CDR3 is TGTGCCAGCAGCCAAGGGTCGGTAGGCTACACCTTC. It encodes CASSQGSVGYTF. This rearrangement joins TRBV4-2 to TRBJ1-2, with D unclear. The CDR3 spans 12 residues. V lost 1 base and J 8 bases, leaving 8 bases between the germline ends. The germline CDR1 and CDR2 sequences are LGHNA and YNFKEQ.

The chain recombines TRBV5-5 with TRBJ1-5; the D is unclear. The CDR3 is 16 residues long. The germline gives CDR1 SGHKS, CDR2 YYEKEE (reference sequence). V was cut by 0 bases and J by 4 bases, with 14 bases left in between. CDR3 in DNA: TGTGCCAGCAGCTTGGACTCTCTTTCCTTTAATCAGCCCCAGCATTTT. It is translated as CASSLDSLSFNQPQHF.

The gene calls are TRBV19 and TRBJ1-4, with 8 bases matching TRBD1. The CDR3 spans 14 residues. V lost 5 bases and J lost 5; bases outside the gene matches: 4. The V gene's germline CDR1 is LNHDA and CDR2 SQIVND (reference sequence). Here the CDR3 reads CASSRQGRNEKLFF. CDR3 DNA sequence: TGTGCCAGTAGTCGACAGGGGAGGAATGAAAAACTGTTTTTT. The variable domain in full, with the rest retrieved from reference TRBV19 and TRBJ1-4, is DGGITQSPKYLFRKEGQNVTLSCEQNLNHDAMYWYRQDPGQGLRLIYYSQIVNDFQKGDIAEGYSVSREKKESFPLTVTSAQKNPTAFYLCASSRQGRNEKLFFGSGTQLSVL.

V gene TRBV28 combines with J gene TRBJ2-6; the D is unclear. The V gene's germline CDR1 is MDHEN and CDR2 SYDVKM. The CDR3 is 11 amino acids. V dropped 3 bases and J dropped 18 bases, with 12 bases sitting between them. This CDR3 reads CASSFPGFTTF. In nucleotides, the CDR3 is TGTGCCAGCAGTTTCCCGGGTTTTACGACTTTC.

The chain links TRBV7-9 to TRBJ2-7; D is possibly TRBD1 (5 bases). CDR3 length: 14 residues. From germline, CDR1 is SEHNR and CDR2 FQNEAQ (reference sequence). V was pared by 3 bases and J by 1 base, with 10 bases between. CDR3 bases: TGTGCCAGCAGCTTTCAGGGAAAATCCTACGAGCAGTACTTC. It codes for CASSFQGKSYEQYF.

The V call is TRBV5-1, the J call TRBJ2-1; a weak D match, TRBD1 (6 bases). Germline V gene data show CDR1 as SGHRS and CDR2 as YFSETQ. The CDR3 loop spans 15 amino acids. V was cut by 1 base and J by 3 bases, with 11 bases left in between. In nucleotides, the CDR3 is TGCGCCAGCAGCTTGACGGGACACAACTACAATGAGCAGTTCTTC. This gives the protein CASSLTGHNYNEQFF.

The genes are TRBV5-1 and TRBJ2-1; maybe TRBD1 (5 bases). This CDR3 contains 16 residues. V lost 4 bases to trimming and J lost 7 bases, with 21 bases between them. Germline CDR1 SGHRS, CDR2 YFSETQ. The CDR3 loop is CASSPNTGVAGNEQFF. The DNA of the CDR3 is TGCGCCAGCAGCCCGAATACAGGCGTGGCAGGGAATGAGCAGTTCTTC.

The chain recombines TRBV6-1 with TRBJ2-7, with a possible D match to TRBD1 (6 bases). The germline gives CDR1 MNHNS, CDR2 SASEGT. This CDR3 has 14 amino acids. V lost 4 bases and J lost 2, with 12 bases in between. CDR3 loop: CASSAGTFAYEQYF. For the CDR3, the DNA is TGTGCCAGCAGTGCCGGGACATTCGCCTACGAGCAGTACTTC.

V is TRBV9 and J is TRBJ1-5; D possibly corresponds to TRBD1 (6 bases). V was pared by 0 bases and J by 3 bases, with 10 bases between. The length of the CDR3 is 15 residues. The germline CDR1 and CDR2 sequences are SGDLS and YYNGEE. Here the CDR3 reads CASSVGGGNNQPQHF. The CDR3 nucleotides read TGTGCCAGCAGCGTAGGAGGGGGAAACAATCAGCCCCAGCATTTT.

V usage is TRBV18 and J usage is TRBJ2-5; 10 positions match TRBD2. The J call could be wrong; TRBJ2-7 is a better fit for the DNA end. The germline V gene encodes CDR1 KGHSH and CDR2 LQKENI. This CDR3 has 14 residues. In DNA form, the CDR3 reads TGTGCCAGCTCACCGGGACTAGCGTCCTACGAGCAGTACTTC. Amino acids: CASSPGLASYEQYF.

The gene calls are TRBV6-5 and TRBJ2-1, with D unclear. Germline assignment: CDR1 MNHEY and CDR2 SVGAGI. The CDR3 is 15 amino acids. V was clipped by 6 bases and J by 5 bases, with 17 bases between them. As DNA, the CDR3 is TGTGCCAGCAGCCTAGACTCGGGTTACGACAATGAGCAGTTCTTC. This gives the protein CASSLDSGYDNEQFF.